These T cell receptor beta chains were read from a single sample in a study of blood T cell repertoires in COVID-19. Sequenced by immunoSEQ multiplex PCR; TCRdb stores in-frame clones only, minus some. The sample yields about 120,000 clones, roughly four fifths seen once. Sequenced sample: peripheral blood. The receptors come from a human donor in a cohort sampled during active COVID-19. Each CDR3 is given with its conserved first and last residue.

TRBV3-1/TRBV3-2,CASSQDLTGVTEAFF
TRBV21-1,CASSKVCGQGDKLFF
TRBV29-1,CSVPGQNYEQYF
TRBV9,CASSVQGAGDTIYF
TRBV2,CASSADPGLAGPEQYF
TRBV30,CACTHWGRYSGANVLTF
TRBV6-5,CASRRRRAVSYEQYF
TRBV4-1,CASSQGQQETQYF
TRBV5-1,CASSSPGNSPLHF
TRBV4-1,CASSQGTGIGEQYF
TRBV28,CASSLNREETQYF
TRBV7-9,CASSSRDREPYEQYF
TRBV6-2/TRBV6-3,CASSYRRPSQGLNEKLFF
TRBV15,CATSRDYRTEAGGPEWDTQYF
TRBV9,CASSDGTAVNEKLFF
TRBV2,CAGWDSGVYEQYF
TRBV2,CASRRLAGGSYNEQFF
TRBV6-2/TRBV6-3,CASSYSIGGPDTQYF
TRBV15,CATSRGPTSGGISEQYF
TRBV2,CASSSPPGEQFF
TRBV10-1,CASSKTGTGEYF
TRBV28,CASRSRGLGYEQYF
TRBV19,CASSYRGQETQYF
TRBV6-1,CASSETSIYEQYF
TRBV10-3,CAISESGAGVEQYF
TRBV2,CASSEGSVGGDYEQYF
TRBV27,CASSLGQYYEQYF
TRBV11-2,CASSLVRGNYGYTF
TRBV5-1,CASSRTGQGAWGYTF
TRBV6-6,CASSLDRASPNSPLHF
TRBV5-5,CASSLAGGRSYEQYF
TRBV30,CASLGSTEAFF
TRBV19,CASSIKRGGGYGYTF
TRBV11-3,CASSSVSGSFPYEQYF
TRBV7-8,CASSPPGQSNTEAFF
TRBV19,CASSSRQGPRPYNEQFF
TRBV29-1,CSVDTERGGAFF
TRBV14,CASSQRQGYGYTF
TRBV6-5,CASSLGTRGDNEQFF
TRBV6-6,CASSYKTGTHNEQFF
TRBV29-1,CSDTRGPNYGYTF
TRBV30,CAWSVKSDTEAFF
TRBV6-1,CASSEDETPGETQYF
TRBV6-5,CASGDSYSNQPQHF
TRBV19,CAVSTASLNTEAFF
TRBV5-1,CASSFYPGREQYF
TRBV15,CATSRAVTDTEAFF
TRBV5-6,CASSFGQIYEQYF
TRBV7-9,CASSIRLAGNNEQFF
TRBV7-8,CASSLGWLAGAPYEQYF
TRBV11-2,CASSLEQGVFYEQYF
TRBV6-5,CASTSSGGLLGYEQYF
TRBV19,CASSIGLDRGYEQYF
TRBV7-9,CASSLGPGQGATYNSPLHF
TRBV7-9,CASSLERYGYTF
TRBV29-1,CSVHGAGSRGNSISSNQPQHF
TRBV30,CAWNRGVYEQYF